These T cell receptor beta chains were read from a single sample in a study of monozygotic twins with inflammatory bowel disease. No DNA is given; TCRdb re-called the 5' RACE reads and lists each CDR3 protein once. The sample includes 200,000 to 250,000 distinct CDR3 sequences. The specimen was blood. Receptors were obtained from a human donor with ulcerative colitis or Crohn's disease, or a healthy co-twin of an affected twin (not recorded which). Each CDR3 is given with its conserved first and last residue.

TRBJ2-1 | TRBV18 | CASSPLDNSYNEQFF
TRBJ1-3 | TRBV20-1 | CSAVGQGGNTIYF
TRBJ2-5 | TRBV20-1 | CSGESSGDGHRAQYF
TRBJ2-3 | TRBV7-9 | CASSLLAGGGDTQYF
TRBJ2-5 | TRBV6-1 | CASSEWDSPEQTQYF
TRBJ1-2 | TRBV4-2 | CASSQDRGLLYGYTF
TRBJ1-2 | TRBV4-1 | CASSFWTAYGYTF
TRBJ1-4 | TRBV12-3/TRBV12-4 | CASSPNLAEKLFF
TRBJ1-1 | TRBV3-1 | CASSQGTNQGTEAFF
TRBJ2-2 | TRBV5-1 | CASSLERSDTGELFF
TRBJ1-1 | TRBV20-1 | CSAPDGRSTEAFF
TRBJ1-1 | TRBV19 | CASSLQGAANTEAFF
TRBJ2-1 | TRBV29-1 | CSVGDRGDLSSYNEQFF
TRBJ1-6 | TRBV6-6 | CASRRDRGHSPLHF
TRBJ2-2 | TRBV30 | CAWSGSWGTGELFF
TRBJ2-2 | TRBV7-7 | CASSLVAYNTGELFF
TRBJ2-3 | TRBV7-3 | CASSSASGRTDTQYF
TRBJ2-3 | TRBV11-2 | CASSRLATSTDTQYF
TRBJ2-1 | TRBV29-1 | CSVAVLGQSYNEQFF
TRBJ1-3 | TRBV6-1 | CASSEPPGRSGNTIYF
TRBJ2-5 | TRBV5-1 | CASSLDSGQQETQYF
TRBJ2-2 | TRBV7-8 | CASRDTRVGSGELFF
TRBJ2-1 | TRBV20-1 | CGGSYSSYNEQFF
TRBJ1-2 | TRBV5-6 | CASSLATVTESINYGYTF
TRBJ1-4 | TRBV14 | CASSQFAEKLFF
TRBJ2-7 | TRBV7-9 | CASTQPHQGDTYEQYF
TRBJ1-1 | TRBV20-1 | CSASSLTEAFF
TRBJ2-1 | TRBV7-3 | CASSLSRVGSGRSNEQFF
TRBJ2-6 | TRBV19 | CASSTQGAGANVLTF
TRBJ2-2 | TRBV7-9 | CASSPRQDGPYTGELFF
TRBJ2-1 | TRBV20-1 | CSARDLAGYNEQFF
TRBJ2-7 | TRBV18 | CASSSTQGTDEQYF
TRBJ2-5 | TRBV7-9 | CASSSRVAETQYF